This TCR beta chain was captured by sequencing in a study of T-cell memory formation after mild COVID-19. Whole-study context: Across donors, TCR clusters were largely donor specific.

On this clonotype itself: The antigen remains undetermined.

CDR3 length: 14 residues. From germline, CDR1 is SGHTA and CDR2 FQGNSA. Trimming removed 3 bases from V and 12 bases from J, with 18 bases in between. Whole-study findings and limits: The CD4+ clones that contracted clustered mainly within CM and EM, and the CD8+ clones concentrated in EMRA.

With constant-segment primers, 5'RACE yielded cDNA libraries of TCR alpha and TCR beta that carried sample barcodes and UMIs. TCRdb independently ran MiXCR on the 5' RACE reads; one entry per CDR3 protein. Of 350,000 or so distinct CDR3 sequences listed, 20% to 25% are singletons. This rearrangement joins TRBV7-2 to TRBJ1-5, with D uncertain. The source material was PBMCs or a T cell subset sorted from them (not recorded which). This TCR was recovered from a man between 18 and 29 years old who had mild COVID-19 (a few samples of this study predate the infection). Cell type and time point are not known. CDR3 region: CASSLIANWGDQHF. CDR3 in DNA: TGTGCCAGCAGCTTGATCGCGAATTGGGGAGACCAGCATTTT.